One and the same sample provided the 15 T cell receptor beta chains below, sequenced in a study of sequential checkpoint blockade in melanoma. Assay: immunoSEQ multiplex PCR; the TCRdb copy retains only in-frame clones and omits some. There are about 3,500 clones in the sample; 18% occur only once, and about a quarter lies in the top ten. Treatment specified: randomized to nivolumab then ipilimumab (arm A) or the reverse (arm B). Specimen: tumor tissue (inferred from file names), collected from a patient given nivolumab and ipilimumab in sequence. The receptors stem from a human donor with melanoma.

This chain's CDR3 is CASTKTSWNTGELFF. The CDR3 coding sequence is TGTGCCAGTACCAAGACTAGTTGGAACACCGGGGAGCTGTTTTTT. The chain employs TRBV19 and TRBJ2-2; D possibly corresponds to TRBD2 (6 bases). With 7 bases removed from V and 1 base from J, the gap between germline ends came to 13 bases. CDR3 length: 15 amino acids. The V gene's germline CDR1 is LNHDA and CDR2 SQIVND (reference sequence).

A few counts support this clone. V usage is TRBV11-3 and J usage is TRBJ2-1, with TRBD2 matching over 8 bases. J was trimmed by 1 base and V by 4 bases; bases with no gene match: 12. CDR1 and CDR2 from the germline V gene are SGHNT and YENEEA. The CDR3 covers 18 residues. In nucleotides, the CDR3 is TGTGCCAGCAGCTCCGTTATACGCGGGAGGAGGTCCTACAATGAGCAGTTCTTC. It codes for CASSSVIRGRRSYNEQFF.

This clone has just a few counts. The V call is TRBV4-1, the J call TRBJ1-2, with 7 bases that match TRBD1. Unmatched junction bases numbered 5, after V lost 4 bases and J lost 0 bases. The CDR3 extends over 15 amino acids. Looked up from germline, CDR1 is MGHRA and CDR2 is YSYEKL. CDR3 protein: CASSPPGGTNYGYTF. The DNA for the CDR3 is TGCGCCAGCAGCCCTCCAGGGGGTACTAACTATGGCTACACCTTC.

The V call is TRBV18, the J call TRBJ1-1; 9 positions agree with TRBD1. V dropped 5 bases and J dropped 4; count of bases not matched to a gene: 5. Germline values: CDR1 KGHSH, CDR2 LQKENI. The CDR3 has 14 amino acids. The CDR3 region has the DNA TGTGCCAGCTCAGAGGGACAGGGAATCACTGAAGCTTTCTTT. Translated, it gives CASSEGQGITEAFF.

This clone showed up many times. The chain's CDR3 is CASSYSRDRGGYEQYF. The CDR3 DNA is TGTGCCAGCAGTTACTCGAGAGACAGGGGTGGTTACGAGCAGTACTTC. The V and J genes are TRBV6-8 and TRBJ2-7; 8 positions match TRBD1. The V and J ends lost 0 bases and 4 bases, in that order; junction bases with no gene match: 8. This CDR3 has 16 residues. Germline-derived CDR1 and CDR2 are MNHGY and SAAAGT.

In this sample, this clone is medium-sized (0.01 to 0.1%). The chain couples TRBV18 to TRBJ2-2; tentatively, D is TRBD1 or TRBD2 (5 bases each). V was trimmed by 2 bases and J by 12 bases, leaving 19 bases between them. This CDR3 region has 15 residues. Germline lookup yields CDR1 KGHSH and CDR2 LQKENI. The chain's CDR3 is CASSPLTGTGLQLFF. The CDR3 nucleotides are TGTGCCAGCTCACCATTAACGGGGACCGGCTTGCAGCTGTTTTTT.

In this sample, this clone turned up many times. The chain uses TRBV11-3 and TRBJ2-5; D is perhaps TRBD2 (5 bases). This CDR3 region has 14 residues. V lost 0 bases and J lost 2, with 7 bases in between. Germline V gives CDR1 SGHNT, CDR2 YENEEA. The CDR3 DNA reads as TGTGCCAGCAGCTTAGAGACGGGACAAGAGACCCAGTACTTC. This gives the protein CASSLETGQETQYF.

The genes are TRBV12-2 and TRBJ2-2; the D call of TRBD1 is as the table states it, not checked on the DNA. TRBV12-2 is an annotated pseudogene. The CDR3 runs to 15 residues. The DNA of the CDR3 is TGTGCCAGTAAACCGGACAGGGGGGTTACCGGGGAGCTGTTTTTT. Its translation is CASKPDRGVTGELFF.

The genes are TRBV19 and TRBJ1-2; tentatively, D is TRBD1 (6 bases). Trimming took 4 bases from V and 8 from J, leaving 14 bases between them. CDR1 is LNHDA, CDR2 SQIVND, per germline (reference sequence). CDR3 length equals 13 residues. The CDR3 nucleotides read TGTGCCAGTAGTACGCGGGCCCAGGGGGGCTACACCTTC. Translation gives CASSTRAQGGYTF.

This clone occurred a few times. The chain has TRBV5-1 and TRBJ2-3, with a weak D call TRBD2 (6 bases). CDR3 length: 15 residues. Trimming stripped 4 bases from V and 0 bases from J, with 12 bases between. The germline V gene encodes CDR1 SGHRS and CDR2 YFSETQ. The CDR3 loop is CASSPWSGSTDTQYF. The CDR3 coding sequence is TGCGCCAGCAGCCCTTGGAGCGGGAGCACAGATACGCAGTATTTT.

This clone was detected a few times. The rearrangement joins TRBV6-8 to TRBJ2-1; TRBD2 agrees at 16 bases. Trimming cost V 5 bases and J 7 bases; bases outside gene matches: 5. This CDR3 spans 16 amino acids. Germline CDR1 MNHGY, CDR2 SAAAGT. CDR3 amino acids: CASSDGTSGRGNEQFF. CDR3 DNA: TGTGCCAGCAGTGATGGGACTAGCGGGAGGGGGAATGAGCAGTTCTTC.

In this sample, this clone turned up once. The chain couples TRBV29-1 to TRBJ2-1; D possibly uses TRBD1 or TRBD2 (5 bases each). Germline V gene sequence: CDR1 SQVTM, CDR2 ANQGSEA. Trimming cost V 6 bases and J 4 bases, with 16 bases left between them. The CDR3 is made up of 14 amino acids. This CDR3 reads CSVGDASSYNEQFF. CDR3 DNA sequence: TGCAGCGTGGGGGACGCCTCCTCTTACAATGAGCAGTTCTTC.

Only a few counts were recorded for this clone. The V and J genes are TRBV6-8 and TRBJ1-1; tentative D call: TRBD1 (5 bases). V lost 2 bases to trimming and J lost 10 bases, with 11 bases between them. Germline V CDR1 and CDR2: MNHGY, SAAAGT. There are 12 residues in the CDR3. The CDR3 sequence is CASSYDGGVAFF. The DNA for the CDR3 is TGTGCCAGCAGTTACGACGGGGGAGTAGCTTTCTTT.

This rearrangement joins TRBV10-2 to TRBJ2-1; possible D gene TRBD2, 5 bases. The CDR3 has 14 amino acids. The V end lost 10 bases, the J end lost 5 bases, and 18 bases lay between the germline ends. Germline lookup yields CDR1 WSHSY and CDR2 SAAADI. This CDR3 is CATVTRSDDNEQFF. CDR3 bases: TGCGCCACCGTTACTAGAAGTGACGACAATGAGCAGTTCTTC.

In this sample, this clone turned up many times. The V and J genes are TRBV6-8 and TRBJ2-3; 13 bases are a match to TRBD2. V lost 5 bases and J lost 3; bases outside the gene matches: 8. Per the germline V gene, CDR1 is MNHGY and CDR2 is SAAAGT. The CDR3 has 17 amino acids. DNA of the CDR3: TGTGCCAGCAGTCAGCTGACTAGCGGGGGGTGGACAGATACGCAGTATTTT. Translated: CASSQLTSGGWTDTQYF.